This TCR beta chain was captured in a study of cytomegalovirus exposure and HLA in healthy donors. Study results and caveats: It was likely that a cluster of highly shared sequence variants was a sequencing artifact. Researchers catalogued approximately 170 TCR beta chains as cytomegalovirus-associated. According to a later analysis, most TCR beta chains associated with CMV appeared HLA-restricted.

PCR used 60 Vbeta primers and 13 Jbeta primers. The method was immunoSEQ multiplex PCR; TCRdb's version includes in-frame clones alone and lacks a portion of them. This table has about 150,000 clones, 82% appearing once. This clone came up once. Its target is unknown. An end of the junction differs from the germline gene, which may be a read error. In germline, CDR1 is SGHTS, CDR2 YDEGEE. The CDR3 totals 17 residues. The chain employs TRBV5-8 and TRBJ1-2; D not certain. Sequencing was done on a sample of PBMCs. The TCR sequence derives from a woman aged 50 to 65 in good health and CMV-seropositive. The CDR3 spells CASRLAGGLLDLYGYTF. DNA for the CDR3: TGTGCCAGCAGATTGGCCGGTGGACTGCTCGACTTGTATGGCTACACCTTC.